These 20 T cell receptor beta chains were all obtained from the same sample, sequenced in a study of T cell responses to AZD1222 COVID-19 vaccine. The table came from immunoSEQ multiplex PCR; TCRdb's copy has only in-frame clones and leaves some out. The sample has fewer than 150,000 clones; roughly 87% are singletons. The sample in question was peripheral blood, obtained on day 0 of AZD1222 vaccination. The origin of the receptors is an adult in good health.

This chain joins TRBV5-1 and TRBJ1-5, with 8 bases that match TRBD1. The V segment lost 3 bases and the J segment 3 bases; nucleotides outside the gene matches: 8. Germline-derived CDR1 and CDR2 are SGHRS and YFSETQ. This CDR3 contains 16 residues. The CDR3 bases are TGCGCCAGCAGCTACGACAGGGGCGCTAACAATCAGCCCCAGCATTTT. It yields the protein CASSYDRGANNQPQHF. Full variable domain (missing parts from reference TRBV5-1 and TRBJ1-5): KAGVTQTPRYLIKTRGQQVTLSCSPISGHRSVSWYQQTPGQGLQFLFEYFSETQRNKGNFPGRFSGRQFSNSRSEMNVSTLELGDSALYLCASSYDRGANNQPQHFGDGTRLSIL.

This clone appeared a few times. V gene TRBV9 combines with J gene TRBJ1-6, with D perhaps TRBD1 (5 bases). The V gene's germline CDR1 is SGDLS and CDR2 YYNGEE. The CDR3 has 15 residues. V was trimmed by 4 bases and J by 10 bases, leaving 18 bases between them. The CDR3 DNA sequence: TGTGCCAGCAGCACCCCACGGGGGGGGACCTCACCCCTCCACTTT. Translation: CASSTPRGGTSPLHF.

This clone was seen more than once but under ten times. The CDR3 DNA reads as TGTGCCAGCAGCTTATTTTACGAGCAGTACTTC. It translates to CASSLFYEQYF. This chain uses TRBV11-3 with TRBJ2-7; D is ambiguous. CDR1 and CDR2 (germline): SGHNT, YENEEA. V shed 2 bases and J shed 4 bases, with 3 bases lying between them. There are 11 residues in the CDR3.

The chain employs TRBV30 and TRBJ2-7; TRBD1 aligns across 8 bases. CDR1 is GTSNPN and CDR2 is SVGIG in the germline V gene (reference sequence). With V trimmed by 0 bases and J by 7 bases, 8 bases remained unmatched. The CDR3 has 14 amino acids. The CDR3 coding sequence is TGTGCCTGGAGTGTAGGGGCAGGGGGCTTAGAGCAGTACTTC. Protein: CAWSVGAGGLEQYF.

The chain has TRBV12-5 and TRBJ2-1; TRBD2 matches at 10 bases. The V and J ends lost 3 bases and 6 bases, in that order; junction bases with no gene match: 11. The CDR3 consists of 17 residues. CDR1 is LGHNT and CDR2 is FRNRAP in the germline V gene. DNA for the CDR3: TGTGCTAGTGGTTTACGCCTAACAGCGGGAGGGGGCAATGAGCAGTTCTTC. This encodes CASGLRLTAGGGNEQFF.

In nucleotides, the CDR3 is TGTGCCAGCAGTTCGCACGGGACAGGGCAGCCTGCAGCTTTCTTT. Amino acid sequence: CASSSHGTGQPAAFF. The rearrangement joins TRBV27 to TRBJ1-1; 9 bases line up with TRBD1. The CDR3 is made up of 15 amino acids. The V and J ends lost 4 bases and 10 bases, in that order; junction bases with no gene match: 13. Germline V gene sequence: CDR1 MNHEY, CDR2 SMNVEV (reference sequence).

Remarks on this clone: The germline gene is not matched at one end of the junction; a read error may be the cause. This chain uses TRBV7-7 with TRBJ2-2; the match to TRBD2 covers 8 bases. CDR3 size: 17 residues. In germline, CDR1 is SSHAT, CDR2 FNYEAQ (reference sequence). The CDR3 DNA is TGTGCTAGCAGCCCCAGACCGGGACTAGCGAACACCGGGGAGCTGTTTTTT. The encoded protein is CASSPRPGLANTGELFF.

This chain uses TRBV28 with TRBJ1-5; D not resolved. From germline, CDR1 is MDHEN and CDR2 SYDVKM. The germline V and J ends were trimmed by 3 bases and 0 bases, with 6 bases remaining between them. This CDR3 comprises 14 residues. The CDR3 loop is CASSFVGSNQPQHF. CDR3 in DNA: TGTGCCAGCAGTTTTGTGGGTAGCAATCAGCCCCAGCATTTT.

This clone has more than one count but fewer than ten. CDR3 loop: CASRRTGDYYSNQPQHF. The DNA for the CDR3 is TGTGCCAGCAGACGGACAGGGGATTACTATAGCAATCAGCCCCAGCATTTT. This chain joins TRBV2 and TRBJ1-5; 9 bases are shared with TRBD1. CDR3 length: 17 residues. V was pared by 6 bases and J by 0 bases, with 9 bases of the junction left unmatched. Looked up from germline, CDR1 is SNHLY and CDR2 is FYNNEI. The full variable domain, its missing parts supplied by reference TRBV2 and TRBJ1-5, is EPEVTQTPSHQVTQMGQEVILRCVPISNHLYFYWYRQILGQKVEFLVSFYNNEISEKSEIFDDQFSVERPDGSNFTLKIRSTKLEDSAMYFCASRRTGDYYSNQPQHFGDGTRLSIL.

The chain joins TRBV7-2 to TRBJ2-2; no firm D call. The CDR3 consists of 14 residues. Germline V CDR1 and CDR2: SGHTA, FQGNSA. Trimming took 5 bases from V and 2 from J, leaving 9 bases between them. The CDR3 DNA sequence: TGTGCCAGCAGCCCGCGGAGAAACACCGGGGAGCTGTTTTTT. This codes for CASSPRRNTGELFF.

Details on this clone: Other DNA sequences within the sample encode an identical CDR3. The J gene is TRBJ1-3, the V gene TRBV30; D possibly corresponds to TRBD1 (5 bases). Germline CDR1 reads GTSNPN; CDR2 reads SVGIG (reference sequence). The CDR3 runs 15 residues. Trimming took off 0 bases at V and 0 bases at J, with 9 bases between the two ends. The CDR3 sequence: CAWSVRGLSGNTIYF. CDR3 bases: TGTGCCTGGAGTGTGAGGGGTCTCTCTGGAAACACCATATATTTT. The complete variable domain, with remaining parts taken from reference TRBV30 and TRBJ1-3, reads SQTIHQWPATLVQPVGSPLSLECTVEGTSNPNLYWYRQAAGRGLQLLFYSVGIGQISSEVPQNLSASRPQDRQFILSSKKLLLSDSGFYLCAWSVRGLSGNTIYFGEGSWLTVV.

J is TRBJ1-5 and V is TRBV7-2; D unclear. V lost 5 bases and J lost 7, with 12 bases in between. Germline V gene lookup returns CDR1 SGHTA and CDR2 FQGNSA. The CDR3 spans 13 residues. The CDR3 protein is CASSPGGGQPQHF. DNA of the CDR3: TGTGCCAGCAGCCCCGGTGGAGGGCAGCCCCAGCATTTT.

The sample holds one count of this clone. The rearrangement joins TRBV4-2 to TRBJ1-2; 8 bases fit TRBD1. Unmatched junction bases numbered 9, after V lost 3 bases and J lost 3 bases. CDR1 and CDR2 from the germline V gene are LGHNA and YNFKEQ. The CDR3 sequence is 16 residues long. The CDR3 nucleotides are TGTGCCAGCAGCCAGGCCGGACAGGGAATGGACTATGGCTACACCTTC. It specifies CASSQAGQGMDYGYTF.

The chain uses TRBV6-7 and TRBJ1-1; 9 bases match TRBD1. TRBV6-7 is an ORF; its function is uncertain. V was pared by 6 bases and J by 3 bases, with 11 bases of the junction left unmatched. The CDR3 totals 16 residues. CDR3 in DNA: TGTGCCAGCAGCCCCCGCCGACAGGGGGTGGACACTGAAGCTTTCTTT. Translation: CASSPRRQGVDTEAFF.

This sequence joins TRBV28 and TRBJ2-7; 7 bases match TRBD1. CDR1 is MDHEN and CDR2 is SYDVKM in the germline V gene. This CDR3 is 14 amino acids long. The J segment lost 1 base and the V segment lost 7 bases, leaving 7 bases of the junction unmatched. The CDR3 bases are TGTGCCAGCACCTCCGGGACAGCGTCCTACGAGCAGTACTTC. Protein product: CASTSGTASYEQYF.

This CDR3 is CASSDSSHNTQYF. Written as DNA, the CDR3 is TGTGCCAGCAGTGACTCATCACACAATACGCAGTATTTT. The V and J genes are TRBV6-4 and TRBJ2-3; D ambiguous. Germline loops: CDR1 MRHNA, CDR2 SNTAGT. Trimming cost V 0 bases and J 7 bases, with 8 bases left between them. The CDR3 is made up of 13 amino acids.

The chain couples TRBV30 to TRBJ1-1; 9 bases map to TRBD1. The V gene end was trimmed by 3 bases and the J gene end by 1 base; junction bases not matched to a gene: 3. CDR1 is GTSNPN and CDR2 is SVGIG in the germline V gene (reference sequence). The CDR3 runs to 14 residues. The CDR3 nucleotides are TGTGCCTGGAGCCGGACAGGGGCGAACACTGAAGCTTTCTTT. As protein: CAWSRTGANTEAFF. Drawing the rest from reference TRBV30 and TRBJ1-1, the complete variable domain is SQTIHQWPATLVQPVGSPLSLECTVEGTSNPNLYWYRQAAGRGLQLLFYSVGIGQISSEVPQNLSASRPQDRQFILSSKKLLLSDSGFYLCAWSRTGANTEAFFGQGTRLTVV.

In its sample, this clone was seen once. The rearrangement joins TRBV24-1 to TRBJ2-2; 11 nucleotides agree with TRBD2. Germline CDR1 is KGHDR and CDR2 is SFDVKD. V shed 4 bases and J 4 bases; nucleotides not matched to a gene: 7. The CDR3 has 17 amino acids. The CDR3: CATSEHTSGSGTGELFF. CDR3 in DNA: TGTGCCACCAGTGAACATACTAGCGGGAGTGGCACCGGGGAGCTGTTTTTT.

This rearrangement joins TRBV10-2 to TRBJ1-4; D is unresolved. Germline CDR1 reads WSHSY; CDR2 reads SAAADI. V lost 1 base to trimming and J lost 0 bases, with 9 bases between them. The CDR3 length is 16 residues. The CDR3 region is CASSEWELTTNEKLFF. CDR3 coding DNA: TGCGCCAGCAGTGAGTGGGAGTTGACAACTAATGAAAAACTGTTTTTT.

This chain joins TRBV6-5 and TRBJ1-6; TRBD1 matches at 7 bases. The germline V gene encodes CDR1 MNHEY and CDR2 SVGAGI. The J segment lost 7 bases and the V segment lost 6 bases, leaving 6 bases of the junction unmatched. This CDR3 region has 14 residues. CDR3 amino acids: CASRRTGENSPLHF. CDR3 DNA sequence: TGTGCCAGCAGACGGACAGGCGAAAATTCACCCCTCCACTTT.